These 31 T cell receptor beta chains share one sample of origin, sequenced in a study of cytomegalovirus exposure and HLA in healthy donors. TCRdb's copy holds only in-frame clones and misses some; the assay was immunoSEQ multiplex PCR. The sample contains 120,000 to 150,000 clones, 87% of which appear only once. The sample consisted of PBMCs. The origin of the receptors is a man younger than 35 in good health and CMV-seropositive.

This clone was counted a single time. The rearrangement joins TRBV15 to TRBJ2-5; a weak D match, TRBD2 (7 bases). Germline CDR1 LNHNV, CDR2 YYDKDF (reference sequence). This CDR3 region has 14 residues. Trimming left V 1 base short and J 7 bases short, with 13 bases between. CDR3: CATSRAGGPGTQYF. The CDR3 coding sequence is TGTGCCACCAGCAGAGCCGGGGGGCCGGGGACCCAGTACTTC.

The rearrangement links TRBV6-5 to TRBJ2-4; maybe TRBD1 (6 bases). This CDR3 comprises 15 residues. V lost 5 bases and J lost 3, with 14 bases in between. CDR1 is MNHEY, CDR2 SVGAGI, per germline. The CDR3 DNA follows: TGTGCCAGCAGTCCGACAGGATCAGGCAAAAACATTCAGTACTTC. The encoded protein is CASSPTGSGKNIQYF.

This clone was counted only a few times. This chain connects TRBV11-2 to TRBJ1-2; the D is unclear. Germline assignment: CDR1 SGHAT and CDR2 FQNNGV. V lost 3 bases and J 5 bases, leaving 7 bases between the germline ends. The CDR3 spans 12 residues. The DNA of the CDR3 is TGTGCCAGCAGCTTCGGAGAGTATGGCTACACCTTC. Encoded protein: CASSFGEYGYTF.

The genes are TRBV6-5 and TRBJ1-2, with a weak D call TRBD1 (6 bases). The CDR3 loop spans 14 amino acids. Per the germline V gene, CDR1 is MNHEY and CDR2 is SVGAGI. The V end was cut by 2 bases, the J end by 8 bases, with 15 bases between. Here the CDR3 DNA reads TGTGCCAGCAGTTACCTTACAGGGTATAGAGGCTACACCTTC. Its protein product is CASSYLTGYRGYTF.

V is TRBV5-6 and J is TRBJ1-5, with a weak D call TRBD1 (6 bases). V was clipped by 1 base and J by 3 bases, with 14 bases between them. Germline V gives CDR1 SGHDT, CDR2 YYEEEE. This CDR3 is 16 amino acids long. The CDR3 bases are TGTGCCAGCAGCTTGTTAGAAGACAGGAACAATCAGCCCCAGCATTTT. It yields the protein CASSLLEDRNNQPQHF. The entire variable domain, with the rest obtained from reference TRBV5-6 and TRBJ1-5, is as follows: DAGVTQSPTHLIKTRGQQVTLRCSPKSGHDTVSWYQQALGQGPQFIFQYYEEEERQRGNFPDRFSGHQFPNYSSELNVNALLLGDSALYLCASSLLEDRNNQPQHFGDGTRLSIL.

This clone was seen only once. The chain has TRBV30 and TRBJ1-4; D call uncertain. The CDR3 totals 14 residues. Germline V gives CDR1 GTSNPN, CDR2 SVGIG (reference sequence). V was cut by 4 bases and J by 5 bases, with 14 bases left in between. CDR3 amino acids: CAWTPRGRNEKLFF. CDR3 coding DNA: TGTGCCTGGACCCCGCGGGGAAGAAATGAAAAACTGTTTTTT.

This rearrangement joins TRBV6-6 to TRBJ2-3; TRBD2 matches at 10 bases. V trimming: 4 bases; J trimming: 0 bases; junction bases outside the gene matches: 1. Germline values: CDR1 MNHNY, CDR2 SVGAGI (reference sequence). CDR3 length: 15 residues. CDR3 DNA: TGTGCCAGCAGTTTGACTAGCGGGAGCACAGATACGCAGTATTTT. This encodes CASSLTSGSTDTQYF.

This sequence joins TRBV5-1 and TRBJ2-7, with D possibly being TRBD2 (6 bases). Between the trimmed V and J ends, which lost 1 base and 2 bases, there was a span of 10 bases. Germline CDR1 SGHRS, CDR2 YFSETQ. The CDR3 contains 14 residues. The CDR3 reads CASSLTSIAYEQYF. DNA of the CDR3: TGCGCCAGCAGCTTGACTAGCATCGCCTACGAGCAGTACTTC. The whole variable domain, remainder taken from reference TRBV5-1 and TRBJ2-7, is KAGVTQTPRYLIKTRGQQVTLSCSPISGHRSVSWYQQTPGQGLQFLFEYFSETQRNKGNFPGRFSGRQFSNSRSEMNVSTLELGDSALYLCASSLTSIAYEQYFGPGTRLTVT.

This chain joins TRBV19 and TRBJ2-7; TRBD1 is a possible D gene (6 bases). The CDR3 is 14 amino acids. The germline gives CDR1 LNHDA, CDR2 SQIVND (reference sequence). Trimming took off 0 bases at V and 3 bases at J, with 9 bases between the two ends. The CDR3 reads CASSIEDSYYEQYF. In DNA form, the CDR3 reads TGTGCCAGTAGTATAGAGGACAGCTACTACGAGCAGTACTTC.

CDR3 in DNA: TGTGCCAGCAGGCAGGGGCGAGCAACTAATGAAAAACTGTTTTTT. It specifies CASRQGRATNEKLFF. The chain recombines TRBV2 with TRBJ1-4, with D perhaps TRBD1 (6 bases). Germline V gene sequence: CDR1 SNHLY, CDR2 FYNNEI. V lost 6 bases and J 0 bases, leaving 11 bases between the germline ends. This CDR3 has 15 amino acids.

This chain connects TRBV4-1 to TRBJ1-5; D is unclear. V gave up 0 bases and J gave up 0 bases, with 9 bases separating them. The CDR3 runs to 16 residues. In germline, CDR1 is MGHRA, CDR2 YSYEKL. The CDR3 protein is CASSQDLVGSNQPQHF. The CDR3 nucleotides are TGCGCCAGCAGCCAAGATCTGGTCGGTAGCAATCAGCCCCAGCATTTT.

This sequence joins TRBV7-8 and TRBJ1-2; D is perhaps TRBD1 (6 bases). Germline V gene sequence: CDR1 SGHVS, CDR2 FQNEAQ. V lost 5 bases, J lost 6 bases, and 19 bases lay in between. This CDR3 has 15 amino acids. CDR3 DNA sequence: TGTGCCAGCAGCGTGCATAATTGGCAGGGGAATGGCTACACCTTC. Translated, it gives CASSVHNWQGNGYTF.

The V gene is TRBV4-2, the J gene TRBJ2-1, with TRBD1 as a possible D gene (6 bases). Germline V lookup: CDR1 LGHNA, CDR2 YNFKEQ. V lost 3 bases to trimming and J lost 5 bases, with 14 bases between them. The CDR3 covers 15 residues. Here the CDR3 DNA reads TGTGCCAGCAGCCAGAAAGGGGACATCGACAATGAGCAGTTCTTC. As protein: CASSQKGDIDNEQFF.

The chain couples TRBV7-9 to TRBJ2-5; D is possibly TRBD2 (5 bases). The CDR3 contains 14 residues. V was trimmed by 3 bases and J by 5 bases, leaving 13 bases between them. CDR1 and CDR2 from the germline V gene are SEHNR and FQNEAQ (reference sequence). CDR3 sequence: CASSFPAEMETQYF. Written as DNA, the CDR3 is TGTGCCAGCAGCTTCCCAGCGGAGATGGAGACCCAGTACTTC.

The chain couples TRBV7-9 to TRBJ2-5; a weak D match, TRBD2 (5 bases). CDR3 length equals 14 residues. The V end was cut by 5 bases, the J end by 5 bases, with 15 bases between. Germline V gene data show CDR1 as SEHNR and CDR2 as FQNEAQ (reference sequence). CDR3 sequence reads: CASSTFRGRETQYF. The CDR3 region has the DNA TGTGCCAGCAGCACCTTCCGGGGTAGGGAGACCCAGTACTTC.

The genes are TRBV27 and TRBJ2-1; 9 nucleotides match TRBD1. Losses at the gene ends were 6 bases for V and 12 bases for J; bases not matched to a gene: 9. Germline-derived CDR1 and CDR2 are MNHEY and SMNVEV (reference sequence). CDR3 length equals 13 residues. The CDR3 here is CASSPTGGGWQFF. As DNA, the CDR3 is TGTGCCAGCAGCCCGACAGGGGGGGGATGGCAGTTCTTC.

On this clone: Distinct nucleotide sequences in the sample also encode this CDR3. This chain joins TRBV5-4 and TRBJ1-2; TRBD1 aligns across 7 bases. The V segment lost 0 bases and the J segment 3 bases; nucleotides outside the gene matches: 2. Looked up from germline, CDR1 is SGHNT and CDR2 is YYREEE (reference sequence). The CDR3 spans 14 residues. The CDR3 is CASSLGDRDYGYTF. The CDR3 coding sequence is TGTGCCAGCAGCTTGGGAGACAGGGACTATGGCTACACCTTC.

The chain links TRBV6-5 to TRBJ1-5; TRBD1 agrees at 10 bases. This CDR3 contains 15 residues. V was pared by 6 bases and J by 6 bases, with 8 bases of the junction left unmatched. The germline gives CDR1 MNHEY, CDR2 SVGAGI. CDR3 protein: CASRAGTGEFQPQHF. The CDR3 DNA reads TGTGCCAGCAGGGCCGGGACAGGGGAGTTTCAGCCCCAGCATTTT.

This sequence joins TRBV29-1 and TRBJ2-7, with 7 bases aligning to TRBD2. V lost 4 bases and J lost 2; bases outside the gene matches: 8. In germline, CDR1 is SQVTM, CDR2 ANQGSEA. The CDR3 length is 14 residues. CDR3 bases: TGCAGCGTTGTGATTAGCGGGTGGCCCTACGAGCAGTACTTC. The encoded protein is CSVVISGWPYEQYF.

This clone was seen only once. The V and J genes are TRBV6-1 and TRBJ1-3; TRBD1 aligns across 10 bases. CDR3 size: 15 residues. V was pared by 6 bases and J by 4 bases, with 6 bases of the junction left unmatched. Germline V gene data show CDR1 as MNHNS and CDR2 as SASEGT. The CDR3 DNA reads TGTGCCAGCAGGGTGACAGGGGGCGCCGGAAACACCATATATTTT. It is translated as CASRVTGGAGNTIYF.

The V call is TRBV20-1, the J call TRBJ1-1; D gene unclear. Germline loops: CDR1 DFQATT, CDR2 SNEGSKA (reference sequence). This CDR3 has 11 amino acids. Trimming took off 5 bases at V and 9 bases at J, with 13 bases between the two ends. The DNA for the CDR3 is TGCAGTGCTTTCCCGGGGTATCAAGCTTTCTTT. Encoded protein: CSAFPGYQAFF.

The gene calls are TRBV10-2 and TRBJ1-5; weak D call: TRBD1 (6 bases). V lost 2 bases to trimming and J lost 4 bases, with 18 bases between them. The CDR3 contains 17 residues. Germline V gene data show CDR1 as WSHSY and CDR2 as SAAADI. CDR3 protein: CASSEIQGGLGNQPQHF. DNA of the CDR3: TGCGCCAGCAGTGAGATACAGGGAGGGTTGGGGAATCAGCCCCAGCATTTT.

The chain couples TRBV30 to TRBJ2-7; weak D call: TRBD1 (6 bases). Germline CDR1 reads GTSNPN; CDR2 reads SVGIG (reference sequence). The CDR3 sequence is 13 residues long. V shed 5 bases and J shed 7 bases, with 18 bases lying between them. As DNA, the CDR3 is TGTGCCTGGGATCTTGGGGGCAGGGTTGAGCAGTACTTC. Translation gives CAWDLGGRVEQYF. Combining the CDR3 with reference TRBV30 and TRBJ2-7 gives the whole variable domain SQTIHQWPATLVQPVGSPLSLECTVEGTSNPNLYWYRQAAGRGLQLLFYSVGIGQISSEVPQNLSASRPQDRQFILSSKKLLLSDSGFYLCAWDLGGRVEQYFGPGTRLTVT.

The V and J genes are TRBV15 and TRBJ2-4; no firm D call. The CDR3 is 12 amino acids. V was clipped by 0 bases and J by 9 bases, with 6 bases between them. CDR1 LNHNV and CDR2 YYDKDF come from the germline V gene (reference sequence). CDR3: CATSRDPGIQYF. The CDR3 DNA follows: TGTGCCACCAGCAGAGATCCGGGCATTCAGTACTTC.

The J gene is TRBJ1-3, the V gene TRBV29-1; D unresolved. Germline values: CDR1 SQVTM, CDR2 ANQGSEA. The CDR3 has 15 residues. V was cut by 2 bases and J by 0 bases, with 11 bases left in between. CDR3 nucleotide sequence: TGCAGCGTTGAACGGGGAAAGGGCTCTGGAAACACCATATATTTT. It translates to CSVERGKGSGNTIYF.

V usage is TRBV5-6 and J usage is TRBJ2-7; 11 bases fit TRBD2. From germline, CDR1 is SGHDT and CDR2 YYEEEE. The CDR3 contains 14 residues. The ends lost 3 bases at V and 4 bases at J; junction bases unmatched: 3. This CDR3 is CASSSTSGGYEQYF. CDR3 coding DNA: TGTGCCAGCAGCTCCACTAGCGGGGGATACGAGCAGTACTTC.

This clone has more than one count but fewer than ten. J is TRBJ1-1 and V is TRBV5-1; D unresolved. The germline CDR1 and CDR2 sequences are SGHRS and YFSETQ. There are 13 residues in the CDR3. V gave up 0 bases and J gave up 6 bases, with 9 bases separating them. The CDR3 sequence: CASSLGPGPEAFF. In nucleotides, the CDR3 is TGCGCCAGCAGCTTGGGTCCAGGCCCTGAAGCTTTCTTT. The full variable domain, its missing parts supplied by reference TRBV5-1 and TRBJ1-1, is KAGVTQTPRYLIKTRGQQVTLSCSPISGHRSVSWYQQTPGQGLQFLFEYFSETQRNKGNFPGRFSGRQFSNSRSEMNVSTLELGDSALYLCASSLGPGPEAFFGQGTRLTVV.

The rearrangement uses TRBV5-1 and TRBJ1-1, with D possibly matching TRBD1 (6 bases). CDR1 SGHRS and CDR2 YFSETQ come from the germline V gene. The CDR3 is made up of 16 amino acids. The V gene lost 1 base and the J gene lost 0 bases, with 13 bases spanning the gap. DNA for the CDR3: TGCGCCAGCAGCTTGAAGCCAGGGGTCATGAACACTGAAGCTTTCTTT. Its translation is CASSLKPGVMNTEAFF.

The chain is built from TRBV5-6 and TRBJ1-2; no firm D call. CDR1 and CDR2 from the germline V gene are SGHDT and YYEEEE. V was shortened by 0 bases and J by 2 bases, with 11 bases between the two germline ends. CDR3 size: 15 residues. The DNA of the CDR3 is TGTGCCAGCAGCTTGGCGTCCTACGGGAACTATGGCTACACCTTC. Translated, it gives CASSLASYGNYGYTF.

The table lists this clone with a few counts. In nucleotides, the CDR3 is TGCGCCAGCAGTGACCTTTTTAATCAGCCCCAGCATTTT. Translation gives CASSDLFNQPQHF. This chain connects TRBV10-2 to TRBJ1-5; D unclear. Trimming removed 3 bases from V and 4 bases from J, with 7 bases in between. CDR3 length: 13 residues. The germline CDR1 and CDR2 sequences are WSHSY and SAAADI.

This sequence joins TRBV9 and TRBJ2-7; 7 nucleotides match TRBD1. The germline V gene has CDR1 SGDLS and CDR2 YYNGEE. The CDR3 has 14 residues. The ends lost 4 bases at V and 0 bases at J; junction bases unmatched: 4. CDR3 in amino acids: CASSSTGASYEQYF. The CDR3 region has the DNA TGTGCCAGCAGCAGCACAGGGGCCTCCTACGAGCAGTACTTC.